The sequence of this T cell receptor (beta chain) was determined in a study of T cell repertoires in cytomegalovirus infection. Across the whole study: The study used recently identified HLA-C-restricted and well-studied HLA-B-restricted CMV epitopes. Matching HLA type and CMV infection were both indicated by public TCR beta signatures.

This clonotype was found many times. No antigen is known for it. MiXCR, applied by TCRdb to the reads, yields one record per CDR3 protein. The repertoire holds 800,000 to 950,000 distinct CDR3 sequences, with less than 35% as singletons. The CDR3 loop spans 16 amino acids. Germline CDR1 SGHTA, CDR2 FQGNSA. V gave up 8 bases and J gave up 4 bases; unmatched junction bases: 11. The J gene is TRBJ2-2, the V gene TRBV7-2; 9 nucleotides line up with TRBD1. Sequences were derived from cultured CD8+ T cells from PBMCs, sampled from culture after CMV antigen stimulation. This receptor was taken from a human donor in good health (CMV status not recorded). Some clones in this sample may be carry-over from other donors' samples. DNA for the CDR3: TGTGCCAGCGTAAGGCCCGGACAGGGGATCACCGGGGAGCTGTTTTTT. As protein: CASVRPGQGITGELFF. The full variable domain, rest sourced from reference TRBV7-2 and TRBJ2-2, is GAGVSQSPSNKVTEKGKDVELRCDPISGHTALYWYRQSLGQGLEFLIYFQGNSAPDKSGLPSDRFSAERTGGSVSTLTIQRTQQEDSAVYLCASVRPGQGITGELFFGEGSRLTVL.